Presented here are 28 T cell receptor beta chains from one specimen sequenced in a study of blood T cell repertoires in COVID-19. Clones were sequenced by immunoSEQ multiplex PCR, and TCRdb holds only the in-frame ones, with some missing. The table lists 130,000 or so clones, 80% of them singletons. Sequencing input: peripheral blood. The receptors stem from a human donor in a cohort sampled during active COVID-19.

This clone showed up just a few times. The rearrangement joins TRBV7-9 to TRBJ2-6; D might be TRBD1 (5 bases). Germline loops: CDR1 SEHNR, CDR2 FQNEAQ (reference sequence). Trimming shortened V by 5 bases and J by 4 bases, and 12 bases separated the two germline ends. The CDR3 totals 15 residues. The CDR3 reads CASSMGPGGANVLTF. CDR3 bases: TGTGCCAGCAGCATGGGGCCTGGAGGGGCCAACGTCCTGACTTTC.

The chain joins TRBV6-5 to TRBJ1-2; TRBD1 matches 7 bases. CDR3 length: 13 residues. V shed 2 bases, J shed 5 bases, and the junction held 2 bases outside the gene matches. The V gene's germline CDR1 is MNHEY and CDR2 SVGAGI. The CDR3 loop reads CASSYGRGYGYTF. In DNA, the CDR3 is TGTGCCAGCAGTTACGGCAGGGGGTATGGCTACACCTTC.

This clone was picked up one time. The chain carries TRBV30 and TRBJ1-2; possibly TRBD1 for D (5 bases). Germline values: CDR1 GTSNPN, CDR2 SVGIG (reference sequence). The CDR3 totals 14 residues. V was trimmed by 6 bases and J by 7 bases, leaving 21 bases between them. DNA for the CDR3: TGTGCCTGCCCGCGGGAAAGAGGGGCGTTTGGCTACACCTTC. It translates to CACPRERGAFGYTF.

The V and J genes are TRBV11-3 and TRBJ2-3; tentatively, D is TRBD2 (6 bases). Germline assignment: CDR1 SGHNT and CDR2 YENEEA. Deletions cut 4 bases from V and 8 bases from J, with 10 bases between. The CDR3 sequence is 12 residues long. CDR3 amino acids: CASSSRGGTQYF. For the CDR3, the DNA is TGTGCCAGCAGCTCCCGGGGAGGTACGCAGTATTTT.

The chain carries TRBV11-2 and TRBJ1-6; 7 nucleotides align to TRBD1. V lost 5 bases to trimming and J lost 7 bases; unmatched junction nucleotides: 8. Germline V CDR1 and CDR2: SGHAT, FQNNGV. The CDR3 consists of 15 residues. CDR3 region: CASSLFGTVNSPLHF. The CDR3 DNA sequence: TGTGCCAGCAGCCTCTTCGGGACAGTAAATTCACCCCTCCACTTT. The complete variable domain, with remaining parts taken from reference TRBV11-2 and TRBJ1-6, reads EAGVAQSPRYKIIEKRQSVAFWCNPISGHATLYWYQQILGQGPKLLIQFQNNGVVDDSQLPKDRFSAERLKGVDSTLKIQPAKLEDSAVYLCASSLFGTVNSPLHFGNGTRLTVT.

The chain has TRBV7-9 and TRBJ2-1; TRBD2 aligns across 8 bases. This CDR3 has 14 amino acids. The germline V gene encodes CDR1 SEHNR and CDR2 FQNEAQ (reference sequence). With V trimmed by 5 bases and J by 7 bases, 7 bases remained unmatched. The CDR3 reads CASSPGGARNEQFF. CDR3 bases: TGTGCCAGCAGCCCCGGGGGGGCGAGAAATGAGCAGTTCTTC.

The CDR3: CASSNTGTGEDTQYF. The CDR3 DNA follows: TGTGCCAGCAGCAATACCGGGACAGGGGAGGATACGCAGTATTTT. The genes are TRBV5-8 and TRBJ2-3; TRBD1 matches 10 bases. The germline V gene encodes CDR1 SGHTS and CDR2 YDEGEE. The CDR3 contains 15 residues. V lost 4 bases to trimming and J lost 6 bases; unmatched junction nucleotides: 8.

V usage is TRBV28 and J usage is TRBJ2-7; D gene ambiguous. The CDR3 loop spans 13 amino acids. Trimming cost V 10 bases and J 3 bases, with 16 bases left between them. Germline V gene sequence: CDR1 MDHEN, CDR2 SYDVKM. The CDR3, as DNA: TGTGCCACCAAATCAGGTGGCTTCTACGAGCAGTACTTC. Translation: CATKSGGFYEQYF.

The sample holds a few counts of this clone. The CDR3: CASSPGTGDFYEQYF. The CDR3 nucleotides are TGTGCCAGCTCACCTGGGACAGGGGATTTCTACGAGCAGTACTTC. This sequence joins TRBV18 and TRBJ2-7; 10 bases match TRBD1. Germline V lookup: CDR1 KGHSH, CDR2 LQKENI. The CDR3 has 15 residues. V lost 3 bases to trimming and J lost 3 bases; unmatched junction nucleotides: 5.

This chain connects TRBV25-1 to TRBJ2-5; a weak D match, TRBD1 (5 bases). The V gene's germline CDR1 is MGHDK and CDR2 SYGVNS. Trimming stripped 7 bases from V and 6 bases from J, with 15 bases between. CDR3 length: 13 residues. CDR3 protein: CASMSGSGQTQYF. Written as DNA, the CDR3 is TGTGCCAGCATGTCAGGGTCCGGGCAGACCCAGTACTTC.

As regards this clone: Germline is not matched at one junction end, which may reflect a read error. The rearrangement joins TRBV7-7 to TRBJ2-5; 7 bases fit TRBD1. The CDR3 loop spans 13 amino acids. Germline V gene lookup returns CDR1 SSHAT and CDR2 FNYEAQ (reference sequence). The CDR3 here is CASSSDRQETQYF. CDR3 coding DNA: TGTGCTAGCAGTTCGGACAGGCAAGAGACCCAGTACTTC.

The chain recombines TRBV6-2 or TRBV6-3 with TRBJ2-7, with D perhaps TRBD2 (6 bases). The ends were cut back, 6 bases at V and 4 bases at J, with 19 bases in the middle. The CDR3 spans 15 residues. CDR1 and CDR2 from the germline V gene are MNHEY and SVGEGT. This chain's CDR3 is CASSPRGRTSYEQYF. DNA of the CDR3: TGTGCCAGCAGCCCGCGGGGCAGGACCTCATACGAGCAGTACTTC.

CDR3 DNA: TGTGCCAGCAGTTATCCAGGGGGAGAGGAAAAACTGTTTTTT. It specifies CASSYPGGEEKLFF. This chain connects TRBV6-6 to TRBJ1-4; 7 bases match TRBD1. Looked up from germline, CDR1 is MNHNY and CDR2 is SVGAGI (reference sequence). This CDR3 is built from 14 residues. J gave up 8 bases and V 3 bases, and 6 bases lay outside the gene matches.

This clone showed up just once. The rearrangement joins TRBV4-3 to TRBJ2-7, with 8 bases that match TRBD2. The CDR3 spans 18 residues. The trim removed 0 bases at V and 4 bases at J, leaving 14 bases unmatched. Germline CDR1 reads LGHNA; CDR2 reads YSLEER. The CDR3 reads CASSQESTRLSGRYEQYF. The CDR3 DNA follows: TGCGCCAGCAGCCAAGAATCCACCCGTTTGAGCGGGAGATACGAGCAGTACTTC.

The chain couples TRBV20-1 to TRBJ1-4; 9 bases agree with TRBD1. The CDR3 spans 15 residues. Losses at the gene ends were 3 bases for V and 8 bases for J; bases not matched to a gene: 10. Per germline, CDR1 DFQATT and CDR2 SNEGSKA (reference sequence). This CDR3 reads CSASYGTGLREKLFF. The DNA for the CDR3 is TGCAGTGCTAGTTACGGGACAGGGTTGAGGGAAAAACTGTTTTTT.

DNA for the CDR3: TGTGCCAGCAGCGGAACAGGGGCTAATCAGCCCCAGCATTTT. Translating it yields CASSGTGANQPQHF. The J gene is TRBJ1-5, the V gene TRBV6-6; TRBD1 aligns across 7 bases. The CDR3 is made up of 14 amino acids. CDR1 is MNHNY, CDR2 SVGAGI, per germline (reference sequence). V lost 6 bases and J lost 4; bases outside the gene matches: 6.

The rearrangement joins TRBV11-3 to TRBJ2-7; maybe TRBD1 (6 bases). V was pared by 0 bases and J by 2 bases, with 11 bases between. The CDR3 loop spans 15 amino acids. CDR1 and CDR2 (germline): SGHNT, YENEEA. The CDR3: CASSLEAGATYEQYF. CDR3 coding DNA: TGTGCCAGCAGCTTAGAGGCAGGGGCGACCTACGAGCAGTACTTC.

V and J are TRBV10-3 and TRBJ1-2; weak D call: TRBD1 (5 bases). V was cut by 3 bases and J by 4 bases, with 9 bases left in between. CDR1 ENHRY and CDR2 SYGVKD come from the germline V gene. CDR3 size: 13 residues. The CDR3: CAISEGVGYGYTF. In nucleotides, the CDR3 is TGTGCCATCAGTGAAGGGGTAGGCTATGGCTACACCTTC.

This clone was recorded many times. This chain joins TRBV6-5 and TRBJ2-2; D unclear. With 8 bases removed from V and 1 base from J, the gap between germline ends came to 5 bases. In germline, CDR1 is MNHEY, CDR2 SVGAGI. CDR3 length equals 12 residues. The CDR3 here is CASSRNTGELFF. CDR3 nucleotide sequence: TGTGCCAGCTCTCGGAACACCGGGGAGCTGTTTTTT.

This clone was seen a single time. V gene TRBV24-1 combines with J gene TRBJ2-3, with 10 nucleotides matching TRBD1. V lost 4 bases, J lost 6 bases, and 6 bases stayed unmatched. Germline V CDR1 and CDR2: KGHDR, SFDVKD. The CDR3 loop spans 15 amino acids. This CDR3 reads CATSDSPGQGDTQYF. CDR3 nucleotide sequence: TGTGCCACCAGTGACTCCCCGGGACAGGGGGATACGCAGTATTTT.

The chain employs TRBV2 and TRBJ1-5; 7 positions match TRBD1. Germline-derived CDR1 and CDR2 are SNHLY and FYNNEI. With 8 bases clipped from V and 0 bases from J, the junction kept 7 bases outside the gene matches. The CDR3 has 15 amino acids. DNA for the CDR3: TGTGCCAGCGAGTCAGGGGGATATAGCAATCAGCCCCAGCATTTT. This gives the protein CASESGGYSNQPQHF. Full variable domain (outside the CDR3, taken from reference TRBV2 and TRBJ1-5): EPEVTQTPSHQVTQMGQEVILRCVPISNHLYFYWYRQILGQKVEFLVSFYNNEISEKSEIFDDQFSVERPDGSNFTLKIRSTKLEDSAMYFCASESGGYSNQPQHFGDGTRLSIL.

J is TRBJ1-2 and V is TRBV10-3; 7 bases match TRBD1. The germline V gene encodes CDR1 ENHRY and CDR2 SYGVKD. V shed 7 bases, J shed 2 bases, and the junction held 1 base outside the gene matches. CDR3 size: 12 residues. CDR3 loop: CAITTGNYGYTF. CDR3 nucleotides: TGTGCCATCACGACAGGGAACTATGGCTACACCTTC.

The chain combines TRBV4-2 with TRBJ2-7; 9 bases align to TRBD1. Germline CDR1 reads LGHNA; CDR2 reads YNFKEQ. V lost 4 bases and J lost 4; bases outside the gene matches: 8. The CDR3 has 15 residues. This chain's CDR3 is CASSPGTGRSYEQYF. In DNA, the CDR3 is TGTGCCAGCAGCCCCGGGACAGGGCGGTCGTACGAGCAGTACTTC.

J is TRBJ1-1 and V is TRBV29-1; D uncertain. The V end was cut by 0 bases, the J end by 7 bases, with 9 bases between. Per germline, CDR1 SQVTM and CDR2 ANQGSEA. The CDR3 sequence is 12 residues long. CDR3 DNA sequence: TGCAGCGTTGAAGACGCTGCGGTTGAAGCTTTCTTT. This translates into CSVEDAAVEAFF. The variable domain in full, completed from reference TRBV29-1 and TRBJ1-1, reads SAVISQKPSRDICQRGTSLTIQCQVDSQVTMMFWYRQQPGQSLTLIATANQGSEATYESGFVIDKFPISRPNLTFSTLTVSNMSPEDSSIYLCSVEDAAVEAFFGQGTRLTVV.

V and J are TRBV6-2 or TRBV6-3 and TRBJ2-7; 11 nucleotides line up with TRBD2. The CDR3 extends over 14 amino acids. Germline loops: CDR1 MNHEY, CDR2 SVGEGT. With V trimmed by 7 bases and J by 2 bases, 4 bases remained unmatched. CDR3 in amino acids: CASIPLAGAYEQYF. CDR3 nucleotides: TGTGCCAGCATCCCACTAGCGGGAGCCTACGAGCAGTACTTC.

CDR3 sequence reads: CASSPGVGKLLAGGSSYNEQFF. The DNA for the CDR3 is TGTGCCAGCAGCCCAGGGGTTGGGAAGTTACTAGCGGGGGGGAGCTCCTACAATGAGCAGTTCTTC. The chain carries TRBV7-8 and TRBJ2-1, with 13 bases identical to TRBD2. The CDR3 extends over 22 amino acids. Losses at the gene ends were 5 bases for V and 0 bases for J; bases not matched to a gene: 19. Germline CDR1 and CDR2: SGHVS and FQNEAQ.

The rearrangement joins TRBV4-3 to TRBJ2-2, with 7 bases identical to TRBD1. V lost 1 base, J lost 4 bases, and 6 bases stayed unmatched. The CDR3 is 16 amino acids. Germline CDR1 reads LGHNA; CDR2 reads YSLEER. CDR3 DNA sequence: TGCGCCAGCAGCCAAGTATTGGACAGGAGCACCGGGGAGCTGTTTTTT. This gives the protein CASSQVLDRSTGELFF.

The chain joins TRBV4-3 to TRBJ2-5; D unresolved. V lost 1 base and J 5 bases, leaving 11 bases between the germline ends. Germline V gene data show CDR1 as LGHNA and CDR2 as YSLEER. This CDR3 comprises 14 residues. The DNA of the CDR3 is TGCGCCAGCAGCCAAGTGGCTTCCGGGGAGACCCAGTACTTC. It specifies CASSQVASGETQYF.